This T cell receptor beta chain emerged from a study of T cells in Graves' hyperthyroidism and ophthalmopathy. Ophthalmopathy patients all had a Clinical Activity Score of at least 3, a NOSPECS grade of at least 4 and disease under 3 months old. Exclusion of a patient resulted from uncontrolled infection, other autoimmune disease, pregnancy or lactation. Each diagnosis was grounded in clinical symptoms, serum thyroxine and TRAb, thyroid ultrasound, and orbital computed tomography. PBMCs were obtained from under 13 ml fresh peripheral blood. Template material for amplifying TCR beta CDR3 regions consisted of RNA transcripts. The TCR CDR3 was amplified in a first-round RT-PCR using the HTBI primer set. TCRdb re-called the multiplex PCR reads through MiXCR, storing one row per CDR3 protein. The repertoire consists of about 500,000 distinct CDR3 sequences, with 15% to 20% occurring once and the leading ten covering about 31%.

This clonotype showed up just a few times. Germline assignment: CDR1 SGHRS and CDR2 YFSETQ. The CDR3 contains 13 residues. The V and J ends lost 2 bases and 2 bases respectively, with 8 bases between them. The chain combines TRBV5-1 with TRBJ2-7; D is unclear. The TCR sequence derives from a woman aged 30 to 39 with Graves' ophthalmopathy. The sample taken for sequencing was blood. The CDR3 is CASSFEVTYEQYF. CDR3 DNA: TGCGCCAGCAGCTTTGAGGTCACCTACGAGCAGTACTTC.